These 21 T cell receptor beta chains came from one sample sequenced in a study of T-cell memory formation after mild COVID-19. TCRdb re-derived calls from the 5' RACE reads in MiXCR, one entry per CDR3 protein. The data show about 340,000 distinct CDR3 sequences, under 15% seen once. Sequenced sample: PBMCs or a T cell subset sorted from them (not recorded which). The receptors here all came from a man between 18 and 35 years old who had mild COVID-19 (a few samples of this study predate the infection). Cell type and time point are not known.

In its sample, this clonotype was seen a few times. This rearrangement joins TRBV7-2 to TRBJ1-5; D remains ambiguous. Germline CDR1 is SGHTA and CDR2 is FQGNSA. The CDR3 has 13 amino acids. V lost 1 base and J 10 bases, leaving 11 bases between the germline ends. In DNA, the CDR3 is TGTGCCAGCAGCTTAGGTGGAGGGCGTCCCCAGCATTTT. Translation: CASSLGGGRPQHF. Full variable domain (outside the CDR3, taken from reference TRBV7-2 and TRBJ1-5): GAGVSQSPSNKVTEKGKDVELRCDPISGHTALYWYRQSLGQGLEFLIYFQGNSAPDKSGLPSDRFSAERTGGSVSTLTIQRTQQEDSAVYLCASSLGGGRPQHFGDGTRLSIL.

Only a few counts were recorded for this clonotype. V is TRBV14 and J is TRBJ1-2; D call uncertain. The ends were cut back, 4 bases at V and 2 bases at J, with 5 bases in the middle. Germline-derived CDR1 and CDR2 are SGHDN and FVKESK. The CDR3 is 12 amino acids. CDR3 nucleotide sequence: TGTGCCAGCAGCCGGATAAACTATGGCTACACCTTC. Translation gives CASSRINYGYTF. The whole variable domain, remainder taken from reference TRBV14 and TRBJ1-2, is EAGVTQFPSHSVIEKGQTVTLRCDPISGHDNLYWYRRVMGKEIKFLLHFVKESKQDESGMPNNRFLAERTGGTYSTLKVQPAELEDSGVYFCASSRINYGYTFGSGTRLTVV.

This rearrangement joins TRBV6-4 to TRBJ2-3; D ambiguous. Trimming removed 4 bases from V and 10 bases from J, with 9 bases in between. The CDR3 contains 11 residues. Germline V gene data show CDR1 as MRHNA and CDR2 as SNTAGT. The CDR3 DNA is TGTGCCAGCAGTGGCGAAGGATCGCAGTATTTT. Amino acid sequence: CASSGEGSQYF.

This clonotype was recorded at least ten times. The chain joins TRBV5-1 to TRBJ1-3, with D unclear. V lost 0 bases, J lost 2 bases, and 6 bases lay in between. CDR3 size: 14 residues. The germline V gene has CDR1 SGHRS and CDR2 YFSETQ. The CDR3 DNA reads TGCGCCAGCAGCTTGGGAGGGCCTGGAAACACCATATATTTT. It encodes CASSLGGPGNTIYF.

The CDR3 nucleotides read TGTGCCAGCAGCCAAGTGAAGACGAGTCTCACAGATACGCAGTATTTT. Amino acids: CASSQVKTSLTDTQYF. V usage is TRBV14 and J usage is TRBJ2-3; D is uncertain. Germline V gene lookup returns CDR1 SGHDN and CDR2 FVKESK. Between the trimmed V and J ends, which lost 1 base and 2 bases, there was a span of 13 bases. The CDR3 spans 16 residues.

V and J are TRBV9 and TRBJ1-2; no reliable D call. Looked up from germline, CDR1 is SGDLS and CDR2 is YYNGEE. This CDR3 is 16 amino acids long. V was trimmed by 0 bases and J by 0 bases, leaving 12 bases between them. CDR3 sequence: CASSVGTGNSNYGYTF. Here the CDR3 DNA reads TGTGCCAGCAGCGTAGGTACCGGGAACTCTAACTATGGCTACACCTTC.

This clonotype came up many times. The J gene is TRBJ1-1, the V gene TRBV7-9, with 8 bases identical to TRBD1. Looked up from germline, CDR1 is SEHNR and CDR2 is FQNEAQ (reference sequence). Losses at the gene ends were 3 bases for V and 4 bases for J; bases not matched to a gene: 1. The CDR3 consists of 13 residues. In DNA form, the CDR3 reads TGTGCCAGCAGCTTTGGACAGGGCACTGAAGCTTTCTTT. Translating gives CASSFGQGTEAFF.

The genes are TRBV4-3 and TRBJ2-3, with 7 bases matching TRBD1. CDR1 is LGHNA, CDR2 YSLEER, per germline. The junction had 7 bases not matched to a gene; V was cut back by 1 base and J by 3 bases. This CDR3 contains 16 residues. The CDR3 bases are TGCGCCAGCAGCCAAGGGGGACAGAGGGCGACAGATACGCAGTATTTT. This codes for CASSQGGQRATDTQYF.

This clonotype was counted only a few times. The chain joins TRBV10-2 to TRBJ1-2; weak D call: TRBD1 (6 bases). Looked up from germline, CDR1 is WSHSY and CDR2 is SAAADI. The CDR3 runs 16 residues. V was cut by 2 bases and J by 8 bases, with 21 bases left in between. Here the CDR3 DNA reads TGCGCCAGCAGTGAGACCCCAGGGGCCCCCGGTAGAGGCTACACCTTC. Translation: CASSETPGAPGRGYTF.

With regard to this clonotype: Sequence at one end of the junction differs from germline and may be a read error. V usage is TRBV6-2 or TRBV6-3 and J usage is TRBJ1-1; 7 positions agree with TRBD1. CDR1 and CDR2 from the germline V gene are MNHEY and SVGEGT. This CDR3 spans 13 amino acids. The CDR3 bases are TGTGCCAGCATTTACCAGGGGGGAACTGAAGCTTTCTTT. It encodes CASIYQGGTEAFF.

In its sample, this clonotype was seen a few times. V is TRBV7-8 and J is TRBJ1-5; 7 bases are shared with TRBD1. The CDR3 totals 16 residues. With V trimmed by 3 bases and J by 1 base, 6 bases remained unmatched. The germline V gene has CDR1 SGHVS and CDR2 FQNEAQ. Here the CDR3 DNA reads TGTGCCAGCAGCTTCGCCGGGACAGCAAGCAATCAGCCCCAGCATTTT. This encodes CASSFAGTASNQPQHF. Full variable domain (rest looked up from reference TRBV7-8 and TRBJ1-5): GAGVSQSPRYKVAKRGQDVALRCDPISGHVSLFWYQQALGQGPEFLTYFQNEAQLDKSGLPSDRFFAERPEGSVSTLKIQRTQQEDSAVYLCASSFAGTASNQPQHFGDGTRLSIL.

The chain combines TRBV3-1 with TRBJ2-1, with D maybe TRBD1 (5 bases). V lost 1 base, J lost 7 bases, and 14 bases lay in between. Germline V gene data show CDR1 as LGHDT and CDR2 as YNNKEL (reference sequence). The CDR3 runs 15 residues. CDR3 sequence: CASSQVMAYRNEQFF. CDR3 nucleotides: TGTGCCAGCAGCCAAGTTATGGCTTACAGGAATGAGCAGTTCTTC.

The CDR3, as DNA: TGTGCCAGCAGTTCCGGACTTCCCGCTTTCGATGGCTACACCTTC. Its translation is CASSSGLPAFDGYTF. V gene TRBV12-3 or TRBV12-4 combines with J gene TRBJ1-2; D remains ambiguous. This CDR3 region has 15 residues. Deletions cut 4 bases from V and 6 bases from J, with 18 bases between.

The chain combines TRBV12-3 or TRBV12-4 with TRBJ2-7, with D hard to call. The CDR3 consists of 11 residues. V lost 8 bases to trimming and J lost 4 bases, with 9 bases between them. CDR3 sequence (DNA): TGTGCCAGCTGTTCTCTATACGAGCAGTACGTC. Translation gives CASCSLYEQYV.

The V gene is TRBV11-1, the J gene TRBJ2-2; D unclear. Trimming left V 5 bases short and J 2 bases short, with 15 bases between. The length of the CDR3 is 16 residues. The germline CDR1 and CDR2 sequences are SGHAT and FQDESV (reference sequence). The CDR3 here is CASSPLRRANTGELFF. The CDR3, as DNA: TGTGCCAGCAGCCCCCTGAGAAGGGCCAACACCGGGGAGCTGTTTTTT. Variable domain in full (rest from reference TRBV11-1 and TRBJ2-2): EAEVAQSPRYKITEKSQAVAFWCDPISGHATLYWYRQILGQGPELLVQFQDESVVDDSQLPKDRFSAERLKGVDSTLKIQPAELGDSAMYLCASSPLRRANTGELFFGEGSRLTVL.

DNA of the CDR3: TGCGCCAGCACCGGCCACACTGAAGCTTTCTTT. Translating it yields CASTGHTEAFF. The rearrangement uses TRBV5-1 and TRBJ1-1; D remains unclear. From germline, CDR1 is SGHRS and CDR2 YFSETQ. The CDR3 is 11 amino acids. V was trimmed by 6 bases and J by 3 bases, leaving 6 bases between them.

This clonotype was seen repeatedly, ten times or more. This sequence joins TRBV9 and TRBJ2-5; 9 bases align to TRBD1. The J segment lost 5 bases and the V segment lost 2 bases, leaving 10 bases of the junction unmatched. This CDR3 spans 16 amino acids. CDR1 and CDR2 from the germline V gene are SGDLS and YYNGEE. This CDR3 reads CASSVLGTGSTETQYF. As DNA, the CDR3 is TGTGCCAGCAGCGTCCTGGGGACAGGGAGTACGGAGACCCAGTACTTC. Drawing the rest from reference TRBV9 and TRBJ2-5, the complete variable domain is DSGVTQTPKHLITATGQRVTLRCSPRSGDLSVYWYQQSLDQGLQFLIQYYNGEERAKGNILERFSAQQFPDLHSELNLSSLELGDSALYFCASSVLGTGSTETQYFGPGTRLLVL.

This clonotype has a handful of counts. J is TRBJ1-2 and V is TRBV9; no clear D gene. The germline gives CDR1 SGDLS, CDR2 YYNGEE. The V end was cut by 0 bases, the J end by 6 bases, with 9 bases between. There are 13 residues in the CDR3. CDR3 coding DNA: TGTGCCAGCAGCGTAGGTAGTCGGGATGGCTACACCTTC. Translating gives CASSVGSRDGYTF.

V gene TRBV7-9 combines with J gene TRBJ2-7; no firm D call. Per the germline V gene, CDR1 is SEHNR and CDR2 is FQNEAQ (reference sequence). The CDR3 length is 13 residues. The V and J ends lost 1 base and 5 bases respectively, with 9 bases between them. The CDR3 protein is CASSLGSNDEQYF. The CDR3 nucleotides are TGTGCCAGCAGCTTAGGGTCCAATGACGAGCAGTACTTC. The entire variable domain, with the rest obtained from reference TRBV7-9 and TRBJ2-7, is as follows: DTGVSQNPRHKITKRGQNVTFRCDPISEHNRLYWYRQTLGQGPEFLTYFQNEAQLEKSRLLSDRFSAERPKGSFSTLEIQRTEQGDSAMYLCASSLGSNDEQYFGPGTRLTVT.

This clonotype has a handful of counts. The CDR3 coding sequence is TGTGCCAGCAGCTTAGTCGGCGGGGGGGAGGATACGCAGTATTTT. Encoded protein: CASSLVGGGEDTQYF. The genes are TRBV7-2 and TRBJ2-3, with TRBD2 matching over 9 bases. The CDR3 length is 15 residues. Looked up from germline, CDR1 is SGHTA and CDR2 is FQGNSA. The V segment lost 1 base and the J segment 6 bases; nucleotides outside the gene matches: 5.

The rearrangement joins TRBV4-3 to TRBJ2-5; D may be TRBD1 (6 bases). This CDR3 is 15 amino acids long. V lost 0 bases to trimming and J lost 2 bases, with 10 bases between them. Germline V lookup: CDR1 LGHNA, CDR2 YSLEER. The CDR3 DNA follows: TGCGCCAGCAGCCAAGAGGGGGCGGATCAAGAGACCCAGTACTTC. It specifies CASSQEGADQETQYF.